This TCR beta chain was documented in a study of blood T cell repertoires in COVID-19. At the level of the study: Acute and convalescent COVID-19 samples came from the United States, Italy and Spain. The analysed material was cDNA or gDNA that came from T cells, B-cell-depleted T cells, or PBMCs.

Clones were read by immunoSEQ multiplex PCR, and TCRdb kept only the in-frame ones, dropping some. Counted here are about 120,000 clones, 85% occurring once; the ten biggest clones make up about a tenth. The CDR3 is 15 amino acids. V lost 4 bases to trimming and J lost 6 bases; unmatched junction nucleotides: 6. Per the germline V gene, CDR1 is SGHRS and CDR2 is YFSETQ. Only one count was recorded for this clone. The gene calls are TRBV5-1 and TRBJ2-1; 11 bases are shared with TRBD2. The sequenced sample consisted of peripheral blood. This clonotype originated in a man at least 80 years old with acute or convalescent COVID-19. The CDR3 DNA is TGCGCCAGCAGCCCCACTAGCGGGGGAACCAATGAGCAGTTCTTC. Translated: CASSPTSGGTNEQFF.